Listed here is a single T cell receptor beta chain. The entry originates in a study of neurological immune-mediated disorders. Per germline, CDR1 SGHVS and CDR2 FQNEAQ. The CDR3 loop spans 17 amino acids. Trimming at V came to 4 bases and at J to 5 bases, leaving 7 bases not matched to a gene. The output of every sequencing run exceeded 170 million TCR-beta sequences, derived from 15-18 subjects. Each CDR3 protein gets one entry after TCRdb re-called the 5' RACE reads with MiXCR. The sample records around 68,000 distinct CDR3 sequences, over 4% being singletons. PBMCs stored at -80 C, 2 million in total, were the source of the unsorted libraries.

The material sequenced was PBMCs. The chain has TRBV7-8 and TRBJ2-1; 14 bases match TRBD2. This TCR was recovered from a middle-aged man with multiple sclerosis. The chain's CDR3 is CASSSGLAGGHNNEQFF. The CDR3, as DNA: TGTGCCAGCAGCTCTGGACTAGCGGGGGGACACAACAATGAGCAGTTCTTC.